This TCR beta chain is from a study of T cell responses to AZD1222 COVID-19 vaccine. The study's findings and limits: Spike-specific TCR repertoires showed rising breadth and depth after two AZD1222 doses. The donors showed a predominance of white British ancestry and of females, with possible underestimation of clonal diversity. Unmutated variant regions are reportedly targeted by nearly half of spike-specific TCRs.

V was trimmed by 5 bases and J by 0 bases, leaving 9 bases between them. Germline values: CDR1 SEHNR, CDR2 FQNEAQ (reference sequence). The CDR3 is 14 amino acids. Remarks on this clone: The antigen is unknown.

Profiled with immunoSEQ multiplex PCR; TCRdb holds only in-frame clones, not every one. The sample records some 42,000 clones, 80% to 85% being singletons. Source: peripheral blood, taken 28 days after the second AZD1222 dose. The receptor was isolated from an adult who received the AZD1222 COVID-19 vaccine. The V call is TRBV7-9, the J call TRBJ2-3, with no clear D. The CDR3 nucleotides read TGTGCCAGCAGCCGCTTGACTAGCACAGATACGCAGTATTTT. Its translation is CASSRLTSTDTQYF.